This TCR beta chain emerged from a study of T cells after yellow fever vaccination. CDR1 is SEHNR and CDR2 is FQNEAQ in the germline V gene (reference sequence). Trimming cost V 7 bases and J 1 base, with 13 bases left between them. This CDR3 is built from 15 residues. MiXCR, run by TCRdb on the 5' RACE reads, gives a single entry per CDR3 protein. The sample carries hundreds of thousands of distinct CDR3 sequences, 15% to 20% recorded once. This clonotype was counted a few times. J is TRBJ2-2 and V is TRBV7-9; D perhaps matches TRBD2 (6 bases). This TCR derives from a man in his thirties or forties who received the YFV17D yellow fever vaccine. The material was PBMCs, obtained 15 days after the yellow fever booster vaccination. The CDR3 DNA reads as TGTGCCAGCACCTCTACCGGGAGGAACACCGGGGAGCTGTTTTTT. Translated, it gives CASTSTGRNTGELFF.